Detailed here is one T cell receptor (beta chain). This clonotype came up a few times. What antigen it recognizes has not been identified. Qualities for individual bases were not recorded, and no much larger clone is one base off. The trim is 8 bases for V and 6 bases for J, with a gap of 22 bases between the germline ends. The germline V gene (reference sequence) sets CDR1 to SEHNR and CDR2 to FQNEAQ. Inclusive of the bounding cysteine and phenylalanine, the CDR3 is 16 residues long. Only the CDR3 part of the read is kept: 48 bases, read in frame from the first base. This record belongs to a study of T-cell reconstitution after alpha-beta-depleted transplantation in children (TCRdb year 2016). With respect to the entire study: T-cell immune reconstitution after TCRalphabeta/CD19-depleted allogeneic hematopoietic cell transplantation in children was quantitatively tracked in the study by means of TCR repertoire profiling. Overall study results and their limits: Over subsequent months, a decline in hyperexpanded clone frequencies was noted, and after one year, T-cell counts and TCRbeta diversity were mostly ascribed to newly produced T cells. In some patients, the high TCRbeta diversity seen at day 60 was put down to recipient T cells and intrathymic progenitors that had survived conditioning. The apparently early recovery of alphabetaT-cell counts about two months after transplant reportedly depended on only several hundred rapidly expanded clones that came from non-depleted graft cells.

Reading the label with the study, this specimen's time point is: day 60 (about 2 months) after transplantation. Sample treatment or condition, as interpreted from the label and publication: allogeneic hematopoietic cell transplantation with graft depleted of TCRalphabeta T cells and CD19 B cells. Transplant recipients were children who received TCRalphabeta/CD19-depleted allogeneic hematopoietic cell grafts. Library creation used PCR. Sequencer: Illumina HiSeq 2500. TCR libraries were prepared with molecular barcoding, using unique molecular identifiers to normalize TCRbeta repertoire quantification. TCRdb redid the processing of the public reads, applying fastp at Q25 and MiXCR, and retained in-frame beta chains. When rows share a CDR3 protein, they turn into one entry using the most common DNA and genes. The sample table shows about 31,000 distinct CDR3 sequences, and under 6.5% are seen once. Over 25% of the sample is taken by the ten largest.

Sequences were derived from peripheral blood, sampled 60 days after TCRalphabeta/CD19-depleted stem cell transplant. This TCR was recovered from a child less than two years old who had a stem cell transplant for acute myeloid leukemia, so the T cells may come from the graft donor. The rearranged segments are TRBV7-9 and TRBJ1-4; TRBD1 could be the D gene, as 6 bases match. The CDR3 reads CASGSHRGPGDEKLFF. In nucleotide form, the sequence is TGTGCCAGCGGATCTCACCGGGGGCCAGGAGATGAAAAACTGTTTTTT.